A selection of T cell receptor beta chains follows, all from one sample in a study of blood T cell repertoires in COVID-19. The repertoire was sequenced with immunoSEQ multiplex PCR; TCRdb's copy has only in-frame clones and lacks some. The repertoire includes 95,000 to 150,000 clones, 80% to 95% of them detected once, and approximately 2% sits in the top ten. What was sequenced was peripheral blood. The source is a man over 45 with COVID-19, enrolled during active disease. The CDR3 runs from the conserved cysteine through the conserved F or W. Fields, in order: clone size, D gene, V gene, J gene, CDR3 protein, CDR3 DNA. A D gene is named only where the DNA matches it firmly. Size values are once, few and many counts, or a class for expanded clones, and some rows have none.

-	-	TRBV18	TRBJ2-5	CASSPKETQYF	TGTGCCAGCTCCCCTAAAGAGACCCAGTACTTC
-	-	TRBV4-1	TRBJ2-7	CASSQDTNSYEQYF	TGCGCCAGCAGCCAAGATACAAACTCCTACGAGCAGTACTTC
-	-	TRBV7-8	TRBJ1-2	CASSLVYGVAGYTF	TGTGCCAGCAGCTTAGTTTACGGGGTAGCTGGCTACACCTTC
-	-	TRBV11-2	TRBJ2-5	CASSLDQGSDAQYF	TGTGCCAGCAGCTTAGATCAGGGCTCGGATGCCCAGTACTTC
-	-	TRBV12-1	TRBJ2-7	CASSQLAGVYEQYF	TGTGCCAGCAGCCAATTAGCGGGAGTCTACGAGCAGTACTTC
-	-	TRBV12-3/TRBV12-4	TRBJ1-4	CASSSLINEKLFF	TGTGCCAGCAGTTCCTTAATTAATGAAAAACTGTTTTTT
-	TRBD2	TRBV5-1	TRBJ2-2	CASSSLGLAGLNTGELFF	TGCGCCAGCAGCTCGTTGGGACTAGCGGGACTGAACACCGGGGAGCTGTTTTTT
-	-	TRBV28	TRBJ1-4	CASSSPGREVGKLFF	TGTGCCAGCAGTTCTCCCGGCAGGGAAGTTGGAAAACTGTTTTTT
-	TRBD2	TRBV4-1	TRBJ2-1	CASSQGVEAGGPNNEQFF	TGCGCCAGCAGCCAAGGAGTCGAAGCGGGAGGACCAAACAATGAGCAGTTCTTC
few	-	TRBV6-1	TRBJ1-1	CASSDGRAGSVIAFF	TGTGCCAGCAGTGACGGACGGGCAGGGTCGGTGATAGCTTTCTTT
-	-	TRBV11-2	TRBJ2-1	CASRRDAYNEQFF	TGTGCCAGCAGGCGGGACGCCTACAATGAGCAGTTCTTC
-	TRBD1	TRBV30	TRBJ2-5	CAWSPGQGFEETQYF	TGTGCCTGGAGTCCGGGACAGGGATTTGAAGAGACCCAGTACTTC
-	-	TRBV7-9	TRBJ1-1	CASSFGPVPNTEAFF	TGTGCCAGCAGCTTTGGGCCGGTGCCGAACACTGAAGCTTTCTTT
once	TRBD2	TRBV2	TRBJ2-1	CASSRLAGDNEQFF	TGTGCCAGCAGCAGACTAGCGGGAGACAATGAGCAGTTCTTC
-	TRBD2	TRBV19	TRBJ2-3	CASRPRASGNPGDTQYF	TGTGCCAGTAGACCCAGGGCTAGCGGAAACCCCGGGGATACGCAGTATTTT
-	-	TRBV27	TRBJ2-4	CASSLSWAAKNIQYF	TGTGCCAGCAGTTTAAGCTGGGCAGCCAAAAACATTCAGTACTTC
-	TRBD2	TRBV7-2	TRBJ2-2	CASSFKREVTGELFF	TGTGCCAGCAGCTTCAAGCGGGAGGTCACCGGGGAGCTGTTTTTT
-	-	TRBV28	TRBJ2-3	CASRSVTDTQYF	TGTGCCAGCAGGTCAGTCACAGATACGCAGTATTTT
-	TRBD1	TRBV7-9	TRBJ2-2	CASSSGTGRAGELFF	TGTGCCAGCAGCTCCGGGACAGGGAGGGCCGGGGAGCTGTTTTTT
-	-	TRBV11-2	TRBJ1-1	CASRDWRGMNTEAFF	TGTGCCAGCAGGGATTGGCGGGGAATGAACACTGAAGCTTTCTTT
-	TRBD1	TRBV4-3	TRBJ1-4	CASSQKSYGQGLVF	TGCGCCAGCAGCCAAAAAAGCTACGGACAGGGGTTGGTCTTT
-	-	TRBV7-9	TRBJ1-2	CASSLETVNYGYTF	TGTGCCAGCAGCTTAGAGACAGTCAACTATGGCTACACCTTC
-	TRBD2	TRBV7-2	TRBJ2-7	CASSVGLAGSYEQYF	TGTGCCAGCAGCGTCGGACTAGCGGGATCCTACGAGCAGTACTTC
-	-	TRBV6-5	TRBJ1-1	CASSPKTGRNTEAFF	TGTGCCAGCAGTCCCAAGACAGGACGGAACACTGAAGCTTTCTTT
-	-	TRBV11-3	TRBJ2-3	CASSLSTRRGDTQYF	TGTGCCAGCAGCCTTTCGACCCGGCGAGGGGATACGCAGTATTTT
-	TRBD1	TRBV20-1	TRBJ1-5	CSASTLGGGNQPQHF	TGCAGTGCTAGTACCCTAGGGGGCGGCAATCAGCCCCAGCATTTT
-	TRBD2	TRBV19	TRBJ2-7	CASSPFAGDYEQYF	TGTGCCAGTAGTCCCTTTGCGGGGGACTACGAGCAGTACTTC
once	TRBD1	TRBV4-3	TRBJ1-3	CASSQEGRTGLSSGNTIYF	TGCGCCAGCAGCCAAGAAGGCCGGACAGGGCTGAGCTCTGGAAACACCATATATTTT
-	TRBD2	TRBV9	TRBJ2-1	CASRRGTSNEQFF	TGTGCCAGCAGGCGGGGGACTAGCAATGAGCAGTTCTTC
-	-	TRBV14	TRBJ1-1	CASSQDRNTEAFF	TGTGCCAGCAGCCAGGACAGAAACACTGAAGCTTTCTTT
once	TRBD2	TRBV28	TRBJ2-7	CASSPSGSYEQYF	TGTGCCAGCAGCCCTAGCGGTTCCTACGAGCAGTACTTC
-	TRBD1	TRBV7-9	TRBJ2-3	CASSLVGTGGPSPGDTQYF	TGTGCCAGCAGCTTAGTGGGGACAGGGGGCCCCTCCCCCGGAGATACGCAGTATTTT
-	-	TRBV9	TRBJ2-2	CASSATDRTTGELFF	TGTGCCAGCAGCGCAACGGACAGAACCACCGGGGAGCTGTTTTTT
-	-	TRBV5-1	TRBJ1-2	CASSETQGNYGYTF	TGCGCCAGCAGCGAAACACAGGGTAACTATGGCTACACCTTC
few	-	TRBV5-1	TRBJ1-1	CASSSQGSETEAFF	TGCGCCAGCAGCTCACAGGGATCGGAAACTGAAGCTTTCTTT
-	-	TRBV7-9	TRBJ2-1	CASSLAEDNEQFF	TGTGCCAGCAGCTTAGCTGAGGACAATGAGCAGTTCTTC
-	-	TRBV7-9	TRBJ2-1	CASSFQGGSYNEQFF	TGTGCCAGCAGCTTCCAGGGGGGCTCCTACAATGAGCAGTTCTTC
-	-	TRBV29-1	TRBJ1-2	CSVSGFRGYGYTF	TGCAGCGTTTCGGGTTTCAGAGGCTATGGCTACACCTTC
-	TRBD2	TRBV9	TRBJ2-1	CASSVGTSGRALGEQFF	TGTGCCAGCAGCGTAGGGACTAGCGGGAGGGCCTTGGGTGAGCAGTTCTTC
once	TRBD1	TRBV5-6	TRBJ1-1	CASSLLGTGSSTEAFF	TGTGCCAGCAGCTTGCTAGGGACAGGGAGCAGCACTGAAGCTTTCTTT
-	-	TRBV29-1	TRBJ2-5	CSVEERQRETQYF	TGCAGCGTTGAAGAGAGACAGAGAGAGACCCAGTACTTC
-	TRBD1	TRBV2	TRBJ2-3	CASRGQGTDTQYF	TGTGCCAGCAGGGGACAGGGCACAGATACGCAGTATTTT
once	TRBD1	TRBV29-1	TRBJ2-2	CSVRQGNTGELFF	TGCAGCGTTCGACAGGGCAACACCGGGGAGCTGTTTTTT
-	-	TRBV9	TRBJ1-5	CASSVAGQSNQPQHF	TGTGCCAGCAGCGTAGCTGGACAGTCCAATCAGCCCCAGCATTTT
-	TRBD1	TRBV4-3	TRBJ2-5	CASSQGQAEETQYF	TGCGCCAGCAGCCAGGGACAGGCCGAAGAGACCCAGTACTTC
-	-	TRBV6-2/TRBV6-3	TRBJ2-7	CASSYSEGYEQYF	TGTGCCAGCAGTTACTCCGAGGGCTACGAGCAGTACTTC
-	TRBD1	TRBV24-1	TRBJ2-1	CATRSDRANEQFF	TGTGCCACCCGCTCAGACAGGGCGAATGAGCAGTTCTTC
-	-	TRBV2	TRBJ1-5	CASSESPPRTVPNQPQHF	TGTGCCAGCAGTGAATCTCCCCCCCGGACAGTCCCCAATCAGCCCCAGCATTTT
-	TRBD2	TRBV5-6	TRBJ2-1	CASSFGSGSYEQFF	TGTGCCAGCAGCTTTGGTAGCGGGAGTTACGAGCAGTTCTTC
once	-	TRBV5-1	TRBJ2-7	CASSVDRVEQYF	TGCGCCAGCAGCGTCGACAGAGTCGAGCAGTACTTC